What follows are 23 T cell receptor beta chains derived from one specimen sequenced in a study of read filtering for tumor transcriptome and immune sequencing. This library used about 360 ng RNA and molecular barcoded adaptors spanning alpha/delta and beta/gamma chains. TCRdb independently ran MiXCR on the reads; one entry per CDR3 protein. Of 62,000 or so distinct CDR3 sequences detected, about 15% appear once; the ten largest clones hold roughly 41%. Input material: a population of CD138-negative cells sorted from bone marrow. The receptors were gathered from a donor at least 40 years old with multiple myeloma.

V usage is TRBV4-1 and J usage is TRBJ2-7, with 12 bases fitting TRBD1. The CDR3 length is 17 residues. Trimming removed 4 bases from V and 3 bases from J; junction bases left unmatched: 10. Germline V gene sequence: CDR1 MGHRA, CDR2 YSYEKL. The CDR3 coding sequence is TGCGCCAGCAGCCTTAGGATCGGGACAGGGGGCTTCTACGAGCAGTACTTC. Residues: CASSLRIGTGGFYEQYF.

This clonotype was detected a few times. This may come from a read error, since a much larger clone is one base off. V usage is TRBV6-5 and J usage is TRBJ2-3; 7 bases are shared with TRBD2. Germline V lookup: CDR1 MNHEY, CDR2 SVGAGI. Trimming removed 5 bases from V and 3 bases from J; junction bases left unmatched: 11. The CDR3 is made up of 16 amino acids. In DNA form, the CDR3 reads TGTGCCAGCAGTCTGGGGAGGGCGGGAGTAACAGATACGCAGTATTTT. It translates to CASSLGRAGVTDTQYF.

This clonotype turned up a few times. The chain combines TRBV25-1 with TRBJ2-3; D is possibly TRBD1 or TRBD2 (5 bases each). This CDR3 has 12 amino acids. The V end lost 6 bases, the J end lost 4 bases, and 8 bases lay between the germline ends. The germline V gene has CDR1 MGHDK and CDR2 SYGVNS. The CDR3 loop reads CASSGTADTQYF. The CDR3 DNA is TGTGCCAGCAGCGGGACCGCAGATACGCAGTATTTT.

J is TRBJ1-5 and V is TRBV28, with D unclear. Germline-derived CDR1 and CDR2 are MDHEN and SYDVKM. The CDR3 is 14 amino acids. V lost 2 bases and J 4 bases, leaving 9 bases between the germline ends. Written as DNA, the CDR3 is TGTGCCAGCAGTTTAAGGCGTCTAAATCAGCCCCAGCATTTT. It yields the protein CASSLRRLNQPQHF.

In its sample, this clonotype was seen many times. This chain connects TRBV20-1 to TRBJ2-5, with a possible D match to TRBD1 (6 bases). Trimming removed 6 bases at V and 1 base at J, with 18 bases between. CDR1 and CDR2 (germline): DFQATT, SNEGSKA (reference sequence). This CDR3 spans 15 amino acids. The CDR3 region is CSANPGTLSQETQYF. In DNA, the CDR3 is TGCAGTGCAAATCCCGGGACACTGAGCCAAGAGACCCAGTACTTC.

V is TRBV7-9 and J is TRBJ2-1, with 9 nucleotides matching TRBD2. This CDR3 has 15 residues. V shed 0 bases and J 9 bases; nucleotides not matched to a gene: 6. CDR1 and CDR2 from the germline V gene are SEHNR and FQNEAQ (reference sequence). As DNA, the CDR3 is TGTGCCAGCAGCTTAGCGCGGGAGGGCAAACGTGAGCAGTTCTTC. Translation gives CASSLAREGKREQFF. Full variable domain (missing parts from reference TRBV7-9 and TRBJ2-1): DTGVSQNPRHKITKRGQNVTFRCDPISEHNRLYWYRQTLGQGPEFLTYFQNEAQLEKSRLLSDRFSAERPKGSFSTLEIQRTEQGDSAMYLCASSLAREGKREQFFGPGTRLTVL.

Many counts were recorded for this clonotype. The chain has TRBV20-1 and TRBJ2-1; 11 positions match TRBD2. The germline V gene has CDR1 DFQATT and CDR2 SNEGSKA (reference sequence). The CDR3 covers 17 residues. V lost 1 base and J lost 8; bases outside the gene matches: 13. DNA for the CDR3: TGCAGTGCTAGAGGGACTAGCGGGCACGGTCTTCGGGATGAGCAGTTCTTC. Residues: CSARGTSGHGLRDEQFF.

This clonotype came up a few times. The CDR3 loop is CASSPPFAGGSRETQYF. The CDR3 DNA follows: TGTGCCAGCTCACCACCATTTGCGGGAGGATCGAGAGAGACCCAGTACTTC. V gene TRBV18 combines with J gene TRBJ2-5; the match to TRBD2 covers 8 bases. This CDR3 is 17 amino acids long. Germline V gene sequence: CDR1 KGHSH, CDR2 LQKENI. Trimming removed 0 bases from V and 4 bases from J; junction bases left unmatched: 10.

This clonotype was observed many times. CDR3 amino acids: CASSLGGGNEQFF. The CDR3 bases are TGTGCCAGCAGCTTGGGGGGCGGAAATGAGCAGTTCTTC. The genes are TRBV7-9 and TRBJ2-1, with D possibly being TRBD1 or TRBD2 (6 bases each). Per the germline V gene, CDR1 is SEHNR and CDR2 is FQNEAQ (reference sequence). Trimming took 3 bases from V and 7 from J, leaving 10 bases between them. This CDR3 region has 13 residues. Full variable domain (outside the CDR3, taken from reference TRBV7-9 and TRBJ2-1): DTGVSQNPRHKITKRGQNVTFRCDPISEHNRLYWYRQTLGQGPEFLTYFQNEAQLEKSRLLSDRFSAERPKGSFSTLEIQRTEQGDSAMYLCASSLGGGNEQFFGPGTRLTVL.

This clonotype showed up many times. The J gene is TRBJ1-5, the V gene TRBV9; unclear D gene. V was shortened by 3 bases and J by 5 bases, with 15 bases between the two germline ends. Germline V lookup: CDR1 SGDLS, CDR2 YYNGEE. This CDR3 has 15 amino acids. CDR3 coding DNA: TGTGCCAGCAGCGCTCAAGGGAACCTTTATCAGCCCCAGCATTTT. This sequence encodes CASSAQGNLYQPQHF.

As to this clonotype: This clone may be a read error of a much larger clone one base away. V usage is TRBV29-1 and J usage is TRBJ1-1; maybe TRBD1 (5 bases). CDR1 SQVTM and CDR2 ANQGSEA come from the germline V gene. The CDR3 consists of 15 residues. The CDR3: CSVDGDSSANTEAIF. CDR3 in DNA: TGCAGCGTTGACGGAGACAGTTCGGCGAACACTGAAGCTATCTTT.

At least ten counts were recorded for this clonotype. The gene calls are TRBV5-1 and TRBJ2-2; the D is unclear. V lost 2 bases and J 0 bases, leaving 11 bases between the germline ends. This CDR3 contains 16 residues. Germline values: CDR1 SGHRS, CDR2 YFSETQ. The CDR3 region has the DNA TGCGCCAGCAGCTTCTCCGCCGGTACGAACACCGGGGAGCTGTTTTTT. It translates to CASSFSAGTNTGELFF. Full variable domain (missing parts from reference TRBV5-1 and TRBJ2-2): KAGVTQTPRYLIKTRGQQVTLSCSPISGHRSVSWYQQTPGQGLQFLFEYFSETQRNKGNFPGRFSGRQFSNSRSEMNVSTLELGDSALYLCASSFSAGTNTGELFFGEGSRLTVL.

In its sample, this clonotype was seen a few times. The chain employs TRBV29-1 and TRBJ1-1; 8 bases are a match to TRBD1. The trim removed 7 bases at V and 4 bases at J, leaving 8 bases unmatched. This CDR3 is 13 amino acids long. Germline V lookup: CDR1 SQVTM, CDR2 ANQGSEA. The CDR3 sequence is CSGGTGRITEAFF. CDR3 coding DNA: TGCAGCGGCGGGACAGGTAGGATCACTGAAGCTTTCTTT.

Turning to this clonotype: A much larger clone is a single base away; this may be a read error. This chain connects TRBV12-3 or TRBV12-4 to TRBJ2-3; 8 nucleotides align to TRBD2. The V and J ends lost 7 bases and 0 bases, in that order; junction bases with no gene match: 6. The CDR3 is 15 amino acids. The CDR3 DNA reads TGTGCCAGCAACCCCCCTAGCGGGAGCACAGATACGCAGTATTTT. Amino acids: CASNPPSGSTDTQYF.

This clonotype was detected a few times. The chain links TRBV19 to TRBJ2-3; perhaps TRBD1 as D (6 bases). V dropped 5 bases and J dropped 1 base, with 13 bases sitting between them. Per germline, CDR1 LNHDA and CDR2 SQIVND (reference sequence). The CDR3 length is 15 residues. CDR3 sequence reads: CASSLSPGGTDTQYF. In nucleotides, the CDR3 is TGTGCCAGTAGTCTCTCCCCAGGGGGCACAGATACGCAGTATTTT.

In its sample, this clonotype was seen many times. This chain uses TRBV9 with TRBJ2-5, with a possible D match to TRBD1 (5 bases). Looked up from germline, CDR1 is SGDLS and CDR2 is YYNGEE. V was cut by 2 bases and J by 2 bases, with 10 bases left in between. The CDR3 length is 14 residues. The CDR3 DNA sequence: TGTGCCAGCAGCGTTTCGGCAGGGCAAGAGACCCAGTACTTC. It codes for CASSVSAGQETQYF.

On this clonotype itself: This could be a read error, since a much larger clone is one nucleotide away. The chain couples TRBV20-1 to TRBJ1-4; D not resolved. The CDR3 is made up of 13 amino acids. Germline CDR1 DFQATT, CDR2 SNEGSKA (reference sequence). CDR3 in DNA: TGCAGTGCTAGAGACGACCAGTCCGAAAAACTGCTTTTT. It encodes CSARDDQSEKLLF.

A few counts support this clonotype. This chain connects TRBV29-1 to TRBJ2-2; D gene ambiguous. The CDR3 is made up of 14 amino acids. Germline V gives CDR1 SQVTM, CDR2 ANQGSEA. The V end lost 7 bases, the J end lost 6 bases, and 18 bases lay between the germline ends. This chain's CDR3 is CSALGYKESGELFF. Written as DNA, the CDR3 is TGCAGCGCTCTAGGCTATAAGGAGTCCGGGGAGCTGTTTTTT.

This clonotype came up many times. The V gene is TRBV7-9, the J gene TRBJ1-3, with D possibly TRBD1 on 6 matching bases. Between the trimmed V and J ends, which lost 5 bases and 4 bases, there was a span of 9 bases. Germline values: CDR1 SEHNR, CDR2 FQNEAQ (reference sequence). There are 13 residues in the CDR3. The CDR3 DNA follows: TGTGCCAGCAGCCCCGGACAGGGAAACACCATATATTTT. Its protein is CASSPGQGNTIYF.

In regard to this clonotype: One junction end disagrees with the germline gene, perhaps due to a read error. The genes are TRBV11-3 and TRBJ1-1; D is uncertain. Germline CDR1 is SGHNT and CDR2 is YENEEA. CDR3 size: 14 residues. The chain's CDR3 is CDSSSLAGNTEAFF. CDR3 nucleotide sequence: TGTGACAGCAGCTCCCTAGCGGGGAACACTGAAGCTTTCTTT.

The sample holds many counts of this clonotype. This chain uses TRBV12-3 or TRBV12-4 with TRBJ2-2, with TRBD2 as a possible D gene (6 bases). This CDR3 has 13 residues. V was pared by 5 bases and J by 7 bases, with 11 bases between. The CDR3 sequence: CASSREKIGELFF. CDR3 nucleotides: TGTGCCAGCAGTCGGGAGAAGATCGGGGAGCTGTTTTTT.

Many counts were recorded for this clonotype. This sequence joins TRBV7-6 and TRBJ2-2; unclear D gene. V was trimmed by 1 base and J by 6 bases, leaving 9 bases between them. Germline V gene sequence: CDR1 SGHVS, CDR2 FNYEAQ. The CDR3 sequence is 14 residues long. CDR3 in amino acids: CASSLEVASGELFF. In nucleotides, the CDR3 is TGTGCCAGCAGCTTAGAAGTGGCGTCCGGGGAGCTGTTTTTT.

This clonotype was found many times. V gene TRBV15 combines with J gene TRBJ2-2, with 7 bases lining up with TRBD1. The CDR3 has 15 amino acids. Germline loops: CDR1 LNHNV, CDR2 YYDKDF (reference sequence). The trim removed 5 bases at V and 6 bases at J, leaving 9 bases unmatched. CDR3 DNA sequence: TGTGCCACCAGCGGCAGGGGGACCTTGGCCGGGGAGCTGTTTTTT. Translating gives CATSGRGTLAGELFF.